This T cell receptor beta chain came from a study of CD4 T cells in relation to SARS-CoV-2 and coronaviruses. Study-wide background: A couple of subjects were Hispanic; patients were roughly 8 males and 4 females.

Germline V CDR1 and CDR2: SGHAT, FQDESV (reference sequence). V gave up 5 bases and J gave up 3 bases, with 10 bases separating them. This CDR3 has 13 amino acids. The repertoire was sequenced with immunoSEQ multiplex PCR; TCRdb's copy has only in-frame clones and lacks some. The repertoire holds 30,000 to 45,000 clones, approximately 87% seen once, with less than 10% in the top ten. V usage is TRBV11-1 and J usage is TRBJ1-1; no definite D call. The TCR was taken from an adult with COVID-19. What was sequenced was memory CD4+ T cells from PBMCs. The CDR3 sequence is CASSPDLDTEAFF. CDR3 DNA sequence: TGTGCCAGCAGCCCAGATCTAGACACTGAAGCTTTCTTT.